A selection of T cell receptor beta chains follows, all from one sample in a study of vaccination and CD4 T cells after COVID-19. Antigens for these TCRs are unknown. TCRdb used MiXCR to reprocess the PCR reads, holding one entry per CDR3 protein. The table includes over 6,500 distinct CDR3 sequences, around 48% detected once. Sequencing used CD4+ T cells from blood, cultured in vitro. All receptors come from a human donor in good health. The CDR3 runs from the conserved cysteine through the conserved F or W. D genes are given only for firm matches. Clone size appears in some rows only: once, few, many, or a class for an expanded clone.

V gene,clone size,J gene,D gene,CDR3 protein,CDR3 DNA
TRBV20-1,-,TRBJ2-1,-,CSARESAGRARSYNEQFF,TGCAGTGCTAGAGAGTCGGCGGGCCGGGCTCGTTCCTACAATGAGCAGTTCTTC
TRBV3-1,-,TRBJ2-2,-,CASSPLGGKGSTGELFF,TGTGCCAGCAGCCCTCTCGGTGGGAAGGGGAGCACCGGGGAGCTGTTTTTT
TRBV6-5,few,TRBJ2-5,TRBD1,CASSFRTGSEETQYF,TGTGCCAGCAGTTTTCGGACAGGGAGTGAAGAGACCCAGTACTTC
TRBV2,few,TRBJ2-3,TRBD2,CASSEFGASGARSSTDTQYF,TGTGCCAGCAGTGAATTCGGTGCTAGCGGGGCGCGATCTAGCACAGATACGCAGTATTTT
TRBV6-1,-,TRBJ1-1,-,CASRGGGTEAFF,TGTGCCAGCAGAGGGGGGGGGACTGAAGCTTTCTTT
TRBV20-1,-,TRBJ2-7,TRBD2,CSASLTSGGPGEQYF,TGCAGTGCTAGTCTGACTAGCGGAGGGCCGGGAGAGCAGTACTTC
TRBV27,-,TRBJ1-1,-,CASSFTVSTEAFF,TGTGCCAGCAGTTTTACTGTTAGCACTGAAGCTTTCTTT
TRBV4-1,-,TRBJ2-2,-,CASSLTYGQLTGELFF,TGCGCCAGCAGCCTTACCTACGGGCAATTGACCGGGGAGCTGTTTTTT
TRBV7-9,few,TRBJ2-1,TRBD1,CASSSGQGTYNEQFF,TGTGCCAGCAGCTCCGGACAGGGTACCTACAATGAGCAGTTCTTC
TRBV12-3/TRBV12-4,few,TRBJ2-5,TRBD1,CASSRSRTGGQETQYF,TGTGCCAGCAGTCGGTCTCGGACAGGGGGGCAAGAGACCCAGTACTTC
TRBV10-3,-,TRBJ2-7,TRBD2,CAIQGSGESSYEQYF,TGTGCCATCCAGGGTAGCGGGGAGAGCTCCTACGAGCAGTACTTC
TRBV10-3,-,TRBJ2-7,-,CAISDPVRVSSYEQYF,TGTGCCATCAGTGACCCTGTAAGGGTGAGCTCCTACGAGCAGTACTTC
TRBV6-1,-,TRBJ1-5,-,CASRGEGEIKPQHF,TGTGCCAGCAGAGGAGAAGGGGAGATTAAGCCCCAGCATTTT
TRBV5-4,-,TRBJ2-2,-,CASSLAPGTAGELFF,TGTGCCAGCAGCTTGGCCCCAGGGACTGCCGGGGAGCTGTTTTTT
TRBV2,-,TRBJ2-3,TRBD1,CASSARQGTLNADTQYF,TGTGCCAGCAGTGCACGACAGGGGACGTTAAACGCAGATACGCAGTATTTT
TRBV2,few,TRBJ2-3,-,CASSDIVGTDTQYF,TGTGCCAGCAGCGACATAGTGGGGACAGATACGCAGTATTTT
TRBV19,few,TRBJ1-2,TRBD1,CASSATGTGRYYGYTF,TGTGCCAGTAGTGCTACCGGGACAGGGAGATATTATGGCTACACCTTC
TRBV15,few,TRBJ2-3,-,CATSRAPQITDTQYF,TGTGCCACCAGCAGAGCGCCCCAGATCACAGATACGCAGTATTTT
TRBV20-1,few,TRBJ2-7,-,CSAKGVGFEQYF,TGCAGTGCTAAAGGGGTTGGTTTCGAGCAGTACTTC
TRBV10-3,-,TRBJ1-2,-,CASRLPERSMGGYTF,TGTGCCTCCAGACTCCCGGAGAGATCGATGGGTGGCTACACCTTC
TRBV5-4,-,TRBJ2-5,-,CASSLQGLQETQYF,TGTGCCAGCAGCCTGCAGGGCCTCCAAGAGACCCAGTACTTC
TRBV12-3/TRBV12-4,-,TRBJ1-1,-,CASSYGGLEEENTEAFF,TGTGCCAGCAGTTATGGGGGGTTGGAGGAGGAGAACACTGAAGCTTTCTTT
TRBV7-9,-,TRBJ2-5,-,CASSLSETQYF,TGTGCCAGCAGCTTATCTGAGACCCAGTACTTC
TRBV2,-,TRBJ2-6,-,CASRLGSGANVLTF,TGTGCCAGCAGATTGGGGTCCGGGGCCAACGTCCTGACTTTC
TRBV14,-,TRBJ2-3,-,CASSQDQGSVGTDTQYF,TGTGCCAGCAGCCAAGATCAGGGATCGGTAGGCACAGATACGCAGTATTTT
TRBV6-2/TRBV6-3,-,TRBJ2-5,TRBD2,CATMGLARAETQYF,TGTGCCACCATGGGACTAGCGAGAGCGGAGACCCAGTACTTC
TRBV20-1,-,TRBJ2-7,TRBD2,CSAEGTSGRDHEQYF,TGCAGTGCTGAGGGGACTAGCGGGAGGGACCACGAGCAGTACTTC
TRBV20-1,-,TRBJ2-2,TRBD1,CSAEQGTGELFF,TGCAGTGCAGAACAGGGGACCGGGGAGCTGTTTTTT
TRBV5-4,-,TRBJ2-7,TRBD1,CASSSRDRGQYEQYF,TGTGCCAGCAGCTCCCGGGACAGGGGGCAGTACGAGCAGTACTTC
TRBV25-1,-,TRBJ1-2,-,CASSELISPGGGYTF,TGTGCCAGCAGTGAATTAATTTCACCTGGGGGTGGCTACACCTTC
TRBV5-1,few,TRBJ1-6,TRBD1,CASRPTGDNSPLHF,TGCGCCAGCAGACCTACAGGGGATAATTCACCCCTCCACTTT
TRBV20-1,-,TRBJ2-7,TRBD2,CSAREFTSGRIYEQYF,TGCAGTGCTAGAGAATTTACTAGCGGGAGAATCTACGAGCAGTACTTC
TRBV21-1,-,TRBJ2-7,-,CARRCAIHYEQYF,TGTGCCAGAAGGTGCGCCATACACTACGAGCAGTACTTC
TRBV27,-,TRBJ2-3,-,CASSFWGDTQYF,TGTGCCAGCAGTTTTTGGGGTGATACGCAGTATTTT
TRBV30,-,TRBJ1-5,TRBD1,CAWSVQGGNQPQHF,TGTGCCTGGAGTGTTCAGGGGGGCAATCAGCCCCAGCATTTT
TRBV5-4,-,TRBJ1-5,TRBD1,CASSLGQGGGQPQHF,TGTGCCAGCAGCTTGGGACAGGGGGGAGGTCAGCCCCAGCATTTT
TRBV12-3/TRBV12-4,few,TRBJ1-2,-,CASSSLSDYGYTF,TGTGCCAGCAGTTCTTTATCAGACTATGGCTACACCTTC
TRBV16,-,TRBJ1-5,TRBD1,CASSQSLGQGNQPQHF,TGTGCCAGCAGCCAATCGCTCGGACAGGGCAATCAGCCCCAGCATTTT
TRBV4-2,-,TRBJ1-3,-,CASSQVGTRSGNTIYF,TGTGCCAGCAGCCAAGTTGGGACGCGCTCTGGAAACACCATATATTTT
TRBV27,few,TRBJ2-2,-,CASSSRGDDTGELFF,TGTGCCAGCAGTTCCAGGGGGGACGACACCGGGGAGCTGTTTTTT
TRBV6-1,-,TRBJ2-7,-,CASSLRPVGGNSYEQYF,TGTGCCAGCAGTCTCCGGCCCGTTGGGGGGAACTCCTACGAGCAGTACTTC
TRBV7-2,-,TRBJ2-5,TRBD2,CASSLVPSGRAGETQYF,TGTGCCAGCAGCTTAGTCCCCAGCGGGAGGGCGGGGGAGACCCAGTACTTC
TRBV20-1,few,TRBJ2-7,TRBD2,CSARDHFVAGGPKASREQYF,TGCAGTGCTAGAGATCACTTTGTAGCGGGAGGACCAAAGGCAAGTCGAGAGCAGTACTTC
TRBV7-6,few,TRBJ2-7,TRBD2,CASSLDGGAYEQYF,TGTGCCAGCAGCTTAGACGGGGGGGCCTACGAGCAGTACTTC
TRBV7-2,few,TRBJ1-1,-,CASSLYRDAEAFF,TGTGCCAGCAGCCTATACAGGGACGCTGAAGCTTTCTTT
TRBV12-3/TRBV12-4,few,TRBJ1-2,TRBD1,CASIRTGTVGYTF,TGTGCCAGCATTCGGACAGGAACGGTTGGCTACACCTTC
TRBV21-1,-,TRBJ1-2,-,CASSKVETQQNYGYTF,TGTGCCAGCAGCAAAGTCGAGACACAGCAAAACTATGGCTACACCTTC
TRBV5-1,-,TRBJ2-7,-,CASSLDVEQYF,TGCGCCAGCAGCTTGGATGTCGAGCAGTACTTC
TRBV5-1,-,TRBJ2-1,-,CASSPGPRTYNEQFF,TGCGCCAGCTCACCGGGACCCCGGACCTACAATGAGCAGTTCTTC
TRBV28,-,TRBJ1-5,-,CASSLPRASHQPQHF,TGTGCCAGCAGTTTACCCAGGGCGTCCCATCAGCCCCAGCATTTT
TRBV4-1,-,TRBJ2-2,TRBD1,CASSQDGPGTANTGELFF,TGCGCCAGCAGCCAAGATGGCCCAGGGACAGCGAACACCGGGGAGCTGTTTTTT
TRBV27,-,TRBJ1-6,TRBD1,CASSLAGGYNSPLHF,TGTGCCAGCAGTTTAGCAGGGGGTTATAATTCACCCCTCCACTTT
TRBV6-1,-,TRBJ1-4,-,CASSPRAGRGVNEKLFF,TGTGCCAGCAGTCCCCGGGCCGGACGCGGGGTCAATGAAAAACTGTTTTTT
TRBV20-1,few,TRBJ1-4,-,CSAQVSDVAGKLFF,TGCAGTGCTCAGGTATCGGACGTAGCGGGAAAACTGTTTTTT
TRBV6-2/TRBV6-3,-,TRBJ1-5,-,CASTALRGKSNQPQHF,TGTGCCAGCACCGCCCTCCGGGGGAAAAGCAATCAGCCCCAGCATTTT